This T cell receptor (beta chain) was profiled in a study of blood T cell repertoires in COVID-19. Study details: Material from acute and convalescent COVID-19 was sourced from the United States, Italy and Spain.

The germline V gene encodes CDR1 MGHDK and CDR2 SYGVNS. The CDR3 has 13 residues. Trimming removed 4 bases from V and 6 bases from J; junction bases left unmatched: 1. Authors' data handling: Counts of nucleated cells, estimated from reference gene primer amplification, were obtained. Profiled with immunoSEQ multiplex PCR; TCRdb holds only in-frame clones, not every one. That table supplies the V and J calls and clone size; D and trimming were determined from the DNA. The sample shows approximately 68,000 clones, roughly three quarters of them seen only once. This chain uses TRBV25-1 with TRBJ2-1, with 9 nucleotides matching TRBD1. The sample comprised peripheral blood. The TCR comes from a human donor in a cohort sampled during active COVID-19. The CDR3 is CASSVTGGNEQFF. CDR3 DNA sequence: TGTGCCAGCAGTGTGACAGGGGGCAATGAGCAGTTCTTC.